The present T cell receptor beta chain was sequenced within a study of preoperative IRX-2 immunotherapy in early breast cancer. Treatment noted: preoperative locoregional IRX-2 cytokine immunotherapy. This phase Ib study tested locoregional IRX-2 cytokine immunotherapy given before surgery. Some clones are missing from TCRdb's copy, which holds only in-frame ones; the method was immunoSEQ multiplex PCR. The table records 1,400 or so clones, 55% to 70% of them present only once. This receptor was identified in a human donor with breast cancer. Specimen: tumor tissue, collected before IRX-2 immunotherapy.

The CDR3 is CAIRGTSGTDTQYF. For the CDR3, the DNA is TGTGCCATCAGGGGGACTAGCGGCACAGATACGCAGTATTTT. The rearrangement links TRBV6-8 to TRBJ2-3; 10 bases are a match to TRBD2. The junction had 5 bases not matched to a gene; V was cut back by 10 bases and J by 1 base. CDR1 MNHGY and CDR2 SAAAGT come from the germline V gene. The CDR3 contains 14 residues.